The rows below give T cell receptor beta chains drawn from one sample of a study of cytomegalovirus exposure and HLA in healthy donors. Method: immunoSEQ multiplex PCR; TCRdb's copy keeps in-frame clones and lacks some. In the table there are some 100,000 clones, about 75% of which are singletons. The sequencing sample was made of PBMCs. The receptors originated from a woman between 18 and 30 years old in good health and CMV-seropositive. CDR3s include the opening cysteine and the closing phenylalanine or tryptophan. D genes are given only for firm matches. Clone size is stated in some rows and not others, as once, few, many or a class when expanded.

d_gene: -; j_gene: TRBJ2-7; abundance: -; v_gene: TRBV5-1; CDR3nt: TGCGCCAGCAGGCCCGTAGAGGCTAGGAGCGAGCAGTACTTC; CDR3aa: CASRPVEARSEQYF
d_gene: TRBD2; j_gene: TRBJ2-1; abundance: once; v_gene: TRBV7-9; CDR3nt: TGTGCCAGCAGCTTAGGGGCTATCCTAGCGGGAGGGGTCCATGAGCAGTTCTTC; CDR3aa: CASSLGAILAGGVHEQFF
d_gene: -; j_gene: TRBJ2-7; abundance: -; v_gene: TRBV7-9; CDR3nt: TGTGCCAGCAGCTTACAGAACTACGAGCAGTACTTC; CDR3aa: CASSLQNYEQYF
d_gene: TRBD1; j_gene: TRBJ2-7; abundance: -; v_gene: TRBV2; CDR3nt: TGTGCCAGCAGTGGACAGGGAGAAGGCGAGCAGTACTTC; CDR3aa: CASSGQGEGEQYF
d_gene: -; j_gene: TRBJ2-7; abundance: -; v_gene: TRBV11-2; CDR3nt: TGTGCCAGCAGCGGATGGACAGAGCAGTACTTC; CDR3aa: CASSGWTEQYF
d_gene: TRBD2; j_gene: TRBJ2-5; abundance: -; v_gene: TRBV9; CDR3nt: TGTGCCAGCAGCGTAGCTGCTAGCGGACTCCAAGAGACCCAGTACTTC; CDR3aa: CASSVAASGLQETQYF
d_gene: -; j_gene: TRBJ2-5; abundance: -; v_gene: TRBV7-6; CDR3nt: TGTGCCAGCAGCTTAGTACCGGGAGTAGAAGAGACCCAGTACTTC; CDR3aa: CASSLVPGVEETQYF
d_gene: TRBD1; j_gene: TRBJ2-1; abundance: -; v_gene: TRBV6-1; CDR3nt: TGTGCCAGCAGTGAAGCCTTCGACAGGGCTGGGAATGAGCAGTTCTTC; CDR3aa: CASSEAFDRAGNEQFF
d_gene: -; j_gene: TRBJ1-5; abundance: -; v_gene: TRBV10-3; CDR3nt: TGTGCCATCAGTGCGGGGGGCCCCTTGAGTCAGCCCCAGCATTTT; CDR3aa: CAISAGGPLSQPQHF
d_gene: -; j_gene: TRBJ2-1; abundance: -; v_gene: TRBV15; CDR3nt: TGTGCCACCAGCTCCTCTAAAAGCGGTTACAATGAGCAGTTCTTC; CDR3aa: CATSSSKSGYNEQFF
d_gene: TRBD2; j_gene: TRBJ2-7; abundance: -; v_gene: TRBV7-9; CDR3nt: TGTGCCAGCAGCGCCGAGGCGGGAGGGAGGAACGAGCAGTACTTC; CDR3aa: CASSAEAGGRNEQYF
d_gene: -; j_gene: TRBJ2-3; abundance: -; v_gene: TRBV6-5; CDR3nt: TGTGCCAGCAGTTACTCGAGGAGGGGCGATACGCAGTATTTT; CDR3aa: CASSYSRRGDTQYF
d_gene: -; j_gene: TRBJ1-2; abundance: -; v_gene: TRBV6-4; CDR3nt: TGTGCCAGCAGTGACGAGCCAGGGGCTGGCTATGGCTACACCTTC; CDR3aa: CASSDEPGAGYGYTF
d_gene: -; j_gene: TRBJ2-7; abundance: -; v_gene: TRBV28; CDR3nt: TGTGCCAGCAGTCCCCCAGGACAGTACTACGAGCAGTACTTC; CDR3aa: CASSPPGQYYEQYF
d_gene: -; j_gene: TRBJ1-6; abundance: -; v_gene: TRBV11-2; CDR3nt: TGTGCCAGCAGCTTAGATGGGGGGGCTTATTCACCCCTCCACTTT; CDR3aa: CASSLDGGAYSPLHF
d_gene: TRBD2; j_gene: TRBJ2-6; abundance: -; v_gene: TRBV27; CDR3nt: TGTGCCAGCAGTTTATTAGCGGGAGGGGCGGGGGCCAACGTCCTGACTTTC; CDR3aa: CASSLLAGGAGANVLTF
d_gene: TRBD1; j_gene: TRBJ2-7; abundance: -; v_gene: TRBV28; CDR3nt: TGTGCCAGCAGTCTGCCGGGACAGAGCTCCTACGAGCAGTACTTC; CDR3aa: CASSLPGQSSYEQYF
d_gene: TRBD2; j_gene: TRBJ2-7; abundance: -; v_gene: TRBV5-1; CDR3nt: TGCGCCAGCAGCAAGACTAGCGGGAACCACGAGCAGTACTTC; CDR3aa: CASSKTSGNHEQYF
d_gene: -; j_gene: TRBJ1-1; abundance: few; v_gene: TRBV7-6; CDR3nt: TGTGCCAGCAGCCCCACTGGTAACACTGAAGCTTTCTTT; CDR3aa: CASSPTGNTEAFF
d_gene: TRBD2; j_gene: TRBJ2-7; abundance: -; v_gene: TRBV10-3; CDR3nt: TGTGCCATCAGTGACATAAGCGGGAGGAGGTACGAGCAGTACTTC; CDR3aa: CAISDISGRRYEQYF
d_gene: TRBD1; j_gene: TRBJ2-7; abundance: -; v_gene: TRBV7-9; CDR3nt: TGTGCCAGCAGCTCCGACAGGGGGGGCTACGAGCAGTACTTC; CDR3aa: CASSSDRGGYEQYF